This TCR beta chain originates from a study of CD8 T cells in Susac syndrome. V dropped 7 bases and J dropped 8 bases, with 18 bases sitting between them. CDR3 length equals 15 residues. CDR1 and CDR2 from the germline V gene are LNHDA and SQIVND (reference sequence). Sequencing of TCR beta covered CD8+ and CD4+ T cells obtained from blood. Healthy donors constituted the control group, matched for age and sex. As for this clonotype: Its specificity is unknown.

General study points: The study's TCR sequencing and HLA analysis covered a relatively small number of individuals, and the study acknowledged this.

An input of about 0.45 to 1 ug of RNA was subjected to reverse transcription using random hexamers. The method of amplification for TCR beta CDR3 was immunoSEQ multiplex PCR, covering 54 Vbeta and 13 Jbeta. MiXCR, run by TCRdb on the immunoSEQ multiplex PCR reads, gives a single entry per CDR3 protein. Found here are under 200,000 distinct CDR3 sequences, about 94% of them singletons; the top ten hold 0.1%. V gene TRBV19 combines with J gene TRBJ1-6; D ambiguous. This clonotype was sampled from a human donor in good health. What was sequenced was CD4+ T cells from PBMCs. The CDR3, as DNA: TGTGCCAGTAACCCGGACCCGGGAAGGGATTCACCCCTCCACTTT. It translates to CASNPDPGRDSPLHF. Drawing the rest from reference TRBV19 and TRBJ1-6, the complete variable domain is DGGITQSPKYLFRKEGQNVTLSCEQNLNHDAMYWYRQDPGQGLRLIYYSQIVNDFQKGDIAEGYSVSREKKESFPLTVTSAQKNPTAFYLCASNPDPGRDSPLHFGNGTRLTVT.